One and the same sample provided the 31 T cell receptor beta chains below, sequenced in a study of blood T cells in healthy people across ages. Through a sample-barcoded 5' primer and a J-beta primer mix, a second PCR was run for about 7 to 12 cycles. Via MiXCR, TCRdb re-called the 5' RACE reads, giving one row per CDR3 protein. Of about 1,500,000 distinct CDR3 sequences listed, 28% were seen once; the top ten hold around 7.7%. The sample taken for sequencing was blood. The receptors derive from a woman aged 25 to 45 in good health.

This clonotype was counted once. This rearrangement joins TRBV2 to TRBJ2-5; D unresolved. The CDR3 extends over 13 amino acids. The germline V and J ends were trimmed by 4 bases and 1 base, with 7 bases remaining between them. Germline CDR1 reads SNHLY; CDR2 reads FYNNEI. CDR3 bases: TGTGCCAGCAGTGGGAACGTCCAAGAGACCCAGTACTTC. The encoded protein is CASSGNVQETQYF. Based on the CDR3 plus reference TRBV2 and TRBJ2-5, the full variable domain is EPEVTQTPSHQVTQMGQEVILRCVPISNHLYFYWYRQILGQKVEFLVSFYNNEISEKSEIFDDQFSVERPDGSNFTLKIRSTKLEDSAMYFCASSGNVQETQYFGPGTRLLVL.

The rearrangement links TRBV6-1 to TRBJ1-6, with D uncertain. V lost 6 bases to trimming and J lost 9 bases, with 12 bases between them. Germline V CDR1 and CDR2: MNHNS, SASEGT. This CDR3 spans 13 amino acids. CDR3 bases: TGTGCCAGCAGCCCCTCCTGGAGTTCACCCCTCCACTTT. Translating gives CASSPSWSSPLHF.

In this sample, this clonotype turned up many times. The rearrangement uses TRBV18 and TRBJ2-7; D gene unclear. Germline lookup yields CDR1 KGHSH and CDR2 LQKENI. The CDR3 has 14 amino acids. Trimming removed 5 bases at V and 0 bases at J, with 11 bases between. CDR3 sequence reads: CASSVRSYSYEQYF. CDR3 nucleotide sequence: TGTGCCAGCTCAGTCCGCAGTTACTCCTACGAGCAGTACTTC.

CDR3 amino acids: CASSLGGSLDKLFF. The CDR3 bases are TGTGCCAGCAGCTTAGGGGGATCATTGGACAAACTGTTTTTT. The chain is built from TRBV7-9 and TRBJ1-4; D is uncertain. V was cut by 1 base and J by 11 bases, with 14 bases left in between. The CDR3 runs to 14 residues. Germline loops: CDR1 SEHNR, CDR2 FQNEAQ (reference sequence).

This clonotype was detected only a few times. The J gene is TRBJ1-4, the V gene TRBV28, with D unresolved. Trimming cost V 2 bases and J 0 bases, with 10 bases left between them. This CDR3 spans 16 amino acids. From germline, CDR1 is MDHEN and CDR2 SYDVKM. The CDR3 DNA reads as TGTGCCAGCAGTTTAGAGGGATTTGCAACTAATGAAAAACTGTTTTTT. Encoded protein: CASSLEGFATNEKLFF.

The sample holds many counts of this clonotype. V is TRBV29-1 and J is TRBJ2-5; TRBD2 matches at 8 bases. The V gene's germline CDR1 is SQVTM and CDR2 ANQGSEA. J lost 11 bases, V lost 2 bases, and 10 bases had no gene match. The CDR3 length is 13 residues. CDR3 residues: CSVESSGGREQYF. The DNA for the CDR3 is TGCAGCGTTGAATCCTCGGGGGGGAGAGAGCAGTACTTC. Together with reference TRBV29-1 and TRBJ2-5, the CDR3 gives the full variable domain: SAVISQKPSRDICQRGTSLTIQCQVDSQVTMMFWYRQQPGQSLTLIATANQGSEATYESGFVIDKFPISRPNLTFSTLTVSNMSPEDSSIYLCSVESSGGREQYFGPGTRLLVL.

Ten or more counts support this clonotype. This rearrangement joins TRBV24-1 to TRBJ2-3; maybe TRBD2 (5 bases). Deletions cut 2 bases from V and 2 bases from J, with 7 bases between. The germline V gene encodes CDR1 KGHDR and CDR2 SFDVKD. This CDR3 has 14 residues. In DNA, the CDR3 is TGTGCCACCAGTGATTCGAGGGACACAGATACGCAGTATTTT. Encoded protein: CATSDSRDTDTQYF.

This CDR3 reads CSASLQGVWAKNIQYF. As DNA, the CDR3 is TGCAGTGCTAGCCTACAGGGGGTCTGGGCCAAAAACATTCAGTACTTC. The chain links TRBV20-1 to TRBJ2-4; TRBD1 matches at 8 bases. The V segment lost 3 bases and the J segment 1 base; nucleotides outside the gene matches: 8. The CDR3 sequence is 16 residues long. Per germline, CDR1 DFQATT and CDR2 SNEGSKA (reference sequence).

A remark on this clonotype: A read error may produce the germline difference seen at one junction end. The V gene is TRBV7-2, the J gene TRBJ2-6; either TRBD1 or TRBD2 may supply D (5 bases each). CDR3 length: 14 residues. Per the germline V gene, CDR1 is SGHTA and CDR2 is FQGNSA. In DNA form, the CDR3 reads TGCGGGACCGTTCGCCTCTCTGGGGCCAACGTCCGGACTTTC. Its translation is CGTVRLSGANVRTF.

This chain links TRBV7-9 with TRBJ2-3, with D possibly TRBD1 on 5 matching bases. Germline V gives CDR1 SEHNR, CDR2 FQNEAQ (reference sequence). The V end was cut by 0 bases, the J end by 3 bases, with 19 bases between. The CDR3 extends over 18 amino acids. CDR3 nucleotide sequence: TGTGCCAGCAGCTTAGCGCGTTCCCAGGGCGCCTTTACAGATACGCAGTATTTT. It translates to CASSLARSQGAFTDTQYF.

The chain employs TRBV5-1 and TRBJ1-1; 8 bases align to TRBD1. The junction had 6 bases not matched to a gene; V was cut back by 4 bases and J by 4 bases. Germline-derived CDR1 and CDR2 are SGHRS and YFSETQ. This CDR3 has 14 residues. The CDR3 reads CASSDSGGPTEAFF. In DNA form, the CDR3 reads TGCGCCAGCAGCGACTCAGGGGGCCCCACTGAAGCTTTCTTT.

The gene calls are TRBV28 and TRBJ1-6; maybe TRBD1 (5 bases). Germline CDR1 and CDR2: MDHEN and SYDVKM. The CDR3 runs to 15 residues. The ends were cut back, 6 bases at V and 10 bases at J, with 19 bases in the middle. The CDR3 protein is CASSPQEPAVSPLHF. In DNA form, the CDR3 reads TGTGCCAGCAGCCCACAGGAGCCAGCGGTGTCACCCCTCCACTTT.

This clonotype showed up many times. The chain combines TRBV7-9 with TRBJ2-1; D not certain. The CDR3 runs to 12 residues. V was pared by 6 bases and J by 9 bases, with 12 bases between. Looked up from germline, CDR1 is SEHNR and CDR2 is FQNEAQ (reference sequence). CDR3 nucleotide sequence: TGTGCCAGCAGGGGTGGCGGTTTTGAGCAGTTCTTC. It specifies CASRGGGFEQFF.

The gene calls are TRBV19 and TRBJ2-1, with D tentatively TRBD2 (7 bases). This CDR3 contains 15 residues. CDR1 is LNHDA, CDR2 SQIVND, per germline (reference sequence). The V end lost 5 bases, the J end lost 15 bases, and 26 bases lay between the germline ends. The DNA for the CDR3 is TGTGCCAGTAGTGGCGGGGGCGAAGGGGCCCCTCGTCCGTTCTTC. As protein: CASSGGGEGAPRPFF.

Concerning this clonotype: This could be a read error, since a much larger clone is one nucleotide away. The J gene is TRBJ2-2, the V gene TRBV4-3, with TRBD1 as a possible D gene (6 bases). This CDR3 spans 16 amino acids. The V gene's germline CDR1 is LGHNA and CDR2 YSLEER. V dropped 4 bases and J dropped 0 bases, with 12 bases sitting between them. The chain's CDR3 is CASSRGDTANTGELFF. DNA for the CDR3: TGCGCCAGCAGCCGTGGGGACACCGCGAACACCGGGGAGCTGTTTTTT.

A word on this clonotype: Mismatch with germline at one junction end may stem from a read error. This chain connects TRBV6-6 to TRBJ1-2; the D is unclear. The germline gives CDR1 MNHNY, CDR2 SVGAGI (reference sequence). CDR3 length: 11 residues. The CDR3 DNA follows: TGTGCCGGCAGTTCCCAATATGGCTACACCTTC. It specifies CAGSSQYGYTF.

J is TRBJ1-5 and V is TRBV18, with D tentatively TRBD1 (6 bases). Looked up from germline, CDR1 is KGHSH and CDR2 is LQKENI. Trimming took off 3 bases at V and 7 bases at J, with 13 bases between the two ends. CDR3 length: 14 residues. For the CDR3, the DNA is TGTGCCAGCTCACCGGGCAGGGGTGGGCAGCCCCAGCATTTT. Its translation is CASSPGRGGQPQHF.

This sequence joins TRBV5-1 and TRBJ2-5; TRBD1 is a possible D gene (6 bases). Germline loops: CDR1 SGHRS, CDR2 YFSETQ. The CDR3 runs to 14 residues. Between the trimmed V and J ends, which lost 2 bases and 3 bases, there was a span of 11 bases. The CDR3, as DNA: TGCGCCAGCAGCTTAATGACAGGCGAAGAGACCCAGTACTTC. Translating it yields CASSLMTGEETQYF.

V and J are TRBV5-1 and TRBJ2-7; D gene unclear. CDR1 SGHRS and CDR2 YFSETQ come from the germline V gene. V lost 5 bases and J lost 0, with 9 bases in between. There are 13 residues in the CDR3. The CDR3 DNA reads as TGCGCCAGCAGACTCGAACCCTCCTACGAGCAGTACTTC. Translation: CASRLEPSYEQYF.

At least ten counts were recorded for this clonotype. The chain couples TRBV20-1 to TRBJ2-6; no clear D gene. V lost 3 bases and J lost 1, with 7 bases in between. Per the germline V gene, CDR1 is DFQATT and CDR2 is SNEGSKA (reference sequence). This CDR3 spans 14 amino acids. In DNA, the CDR3 is TGCAGTGCTAGTGCGCTATCTGGGGCCAACGTCCTGACTTTC. Amino acids: CSASALSGANVLTF.

The chain employs TRBV6-2 or TRBV6-3 and TRBJ1-2; D unclear. The CDR3 covers 17 residues. CDR1 is MNHEY and CDR2 is SVGEGT in the germline V gene. V gave up 7 bases and J gave up 2 bases, with 23 bases separating them. The CDR3 region is CASTDTRVSKWNYGYTF. The CDR3 nucleotides are TGTGCCAGCACCGACACGAGGGTTAGTAAATGGAACTATGGCTACACCTTC.

This chain joins TRBV12-3 or TRBV12-4 and TRBJ1-1; TRBD1 is a possible D gene (5 bases). With 3 bases removed from V and 5 bases from J, the gap between germline ends came to 13 bases. The CDR3 consists of 14 residues. For the CDR3, the DNA is TGTGCCAGCAGTTTCGTCCAGGGAGGAACTGAAGCTTTCTTT. It codes for CASSFVQGGTEAFF.

The rearrangement links TRBV7-2 to TRBJ1-6; D is unresolved. The length of the CDR3 is 14 residues. CDR1 SGHTA and CDR2 FQGNSA come from the germline V gene. V gave up 6 bases and J gave up 6 bases, with 12 bases separating them. CDR3 sequence: CASSKAAGNSPLHF. DNA of the CDR3: TGTGCCAGCAGTAAGGCGGCGGGTAATTCACCCCTCCACTTT.

This clonotype was picked up many times. The V call is TRBV12-3 or TRBV12-4, the J call TRBJ1-6; D is ambiguous. The CDR3 contains 14 residues. V shed 3 bases and J shed 4 bases, with 7 bases lying between them. CDR3 bases: TGTGCCAGCAGTTTGACAATTTATAATTCACCCCTCCACTTT. Its translation is CASSLTIYNSPLHF.

The chain employs TRBV25-1 and TRBJ2-2; the D is unclear. The CDR3 runs to 13 residues. Germline V gene sequence: CDR1 MGHDK, CDR2 SYGVNS. Trimming took 6 bases from V and 7 from J, leaving 12 bases between them. The chain's CDR3 is CASRERTLGELFF. The CDR3 DNA sequence: TGTGCCAGCAGGGAAAGGACCCTCGGGGAGCTGTTTTTT.

This clonotype was picked up many times. This chain links TRBV7-3 with TRBJ2-3; D might be TRBD1 (5 bases). The V gene's germline CDR1 is SGHTA and CDR2 FQGTGA. Between the trimmed V and J ends, which lost 6 bases and 3 bases, there was a span of 10 bases. This CDR3 region has 13 residues. The CDR3 reads CASSLGETDTQYF. CDR3 in DNA: TGTGCCAGCAGTTTAGGGGAAACAGATACGCAGTATTTT. Filled out from reference TRBV7-3 and TRBJ2-3, the complete variable domain reads GAGVSQTPSNKVTEKGKYVELRCDPISGHTALYWYRQSLGQGPEFLIYFQGTGAADDSGLPNDRFFAVRPEGSVSTLKIQRTERGDSAVYLCASSLGETDTQYFGPGTRLTVL.

This clonotype was detected many times. This chain uses TRBV6-5 with TRBJ2-7; tentatively, D is TRBD1 (8 bases). Germline V lookup: CDR1 MNHEY, CDR2 SVGAGI. V was trimmed by 8 bases and J by 0 bases, leaving 14 bases between them. This CDR3 contains 14 residues. The CDR3 sequence is CASSYRGGSYEQYF. Here the CDR3 DNA reads TGTGCCAGCTCTTACAGGGGGGGCTCCTACGAGCAGTACTTC.

This clonotype was seen a single time. The junction departs from germline at one end; a sequencing error may be responsible. The V and J genes are TRBV2 and TRBJ2-6, with D possibly TRBD1 on 5 matching bases. This CDR3 region has 14 residues. CDR1 is SNHLY, CDR2 FYNNEI, per germline. The CDR3 spells CASGIFTGANVRTF. The CDR3 nucleotides read TGTGCCAGCGGTATCTTTACTGGGGCCAACGTCCGGACTTTC.

This clonotype appeared a few times. The chain has TRBV6-5 and TRBJ2-3, with 7 bases that match TRBD2. Germline V lookup: CDR1 MNHEY, CDR2 SVGAGI. With V trimmed by 7 bases and J by 0 bases, 4 bases remained unmatched. The length of the CDR3 is 14 residues. The CDR3 region has the DNA TGTGCCAGCAAAACCGGGGGGAGCACAGATACGCAGTATTTT. Translated: CASKTGGSTDTQYF.

This clonotype turned up a few times. The chain joins TRBV7-4 to TRBJ1-4; possible D gene TRBD1, 6 bases. Deletions cut 5 bases from V and 8 bases from J, with 9 bases between. Germline V gene data show CDR1 as SGHVT and CDR2 as SQSDAQ. The CDR3 has 12 amino acids. In nucleotides, the CDR3 is TGTGCCAGCAGCCCTCAGGGGGAAAAACTGTTTTTT. It codes for CASSPQGEKLFF.

This clonotype was detected a few times. The chain couples TRBV18 to TRBJ1-5, with 12 bases that match TRBD1. The length of the CDR3 is 17 residues. V shed 3 bases, J shed 0 bases, and the junction held 3 bases outside the gene matches. The germline V gene encodes CDR1 KGHSH and CDR2 LQKENI. The CDR3, as DNA: TGTGCCAGCTCACCGGGACAGGGGGCGGATAGCAATCAGCCCCAGCATTTT. The encoded protein is CASSPGQGADSNQPQHF.